This T cell receptor beta chain was documented in a study of T-cell reconstitution after alpha-beta-depleted transplantation in children. Trimming shortened V by 8 bases and J by 2 bases, and 12 bases separated the two germline ends. Germline V gives CDR1 MNHNS, CDR2 SASEGT. The CDR3 runs to 13 residues. This clonotype was observed at least ten times. The TCRbeta library was prepared with unique molecular identifiers. TCRdb redid the calling of the PCR reads with MiXCR, one entry per CDR3 protein. The repertoire holds hundreds of thousands of distinct CDR3 sequences, with around a sixth as singletons.

The rearrangement uses TRBV6-1 and TRBJ1-1; D unresolved. This receptor was taken from a human donor who donated a stem cell graft to a child with acute myeloid leukemia. The source material was PBMCs from the stem cell graft donor, sampled from the stem cell graft. CDR3 residues: CASAKRPNTEAFF. As DNA, the CDR3 is TGTGCCAGCGCGAAACGCCCAAACACTGAAGCTTTCTTT.